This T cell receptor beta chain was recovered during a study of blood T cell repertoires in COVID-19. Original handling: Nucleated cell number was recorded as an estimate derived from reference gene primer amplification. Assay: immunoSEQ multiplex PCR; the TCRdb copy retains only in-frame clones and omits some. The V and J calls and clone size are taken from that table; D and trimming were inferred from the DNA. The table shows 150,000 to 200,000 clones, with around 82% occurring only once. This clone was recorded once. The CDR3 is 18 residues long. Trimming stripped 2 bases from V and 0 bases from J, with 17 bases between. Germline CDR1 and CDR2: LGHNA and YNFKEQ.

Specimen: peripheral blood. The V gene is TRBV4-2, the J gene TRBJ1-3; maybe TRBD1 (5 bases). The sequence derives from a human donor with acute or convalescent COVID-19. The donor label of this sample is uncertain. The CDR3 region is CASSQFSRGHLSGNTIYF. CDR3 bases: TGTGCCAGCAGCCAATTTTCTAGAGGACATCTCTCTGGAAACACCATATATTTT.